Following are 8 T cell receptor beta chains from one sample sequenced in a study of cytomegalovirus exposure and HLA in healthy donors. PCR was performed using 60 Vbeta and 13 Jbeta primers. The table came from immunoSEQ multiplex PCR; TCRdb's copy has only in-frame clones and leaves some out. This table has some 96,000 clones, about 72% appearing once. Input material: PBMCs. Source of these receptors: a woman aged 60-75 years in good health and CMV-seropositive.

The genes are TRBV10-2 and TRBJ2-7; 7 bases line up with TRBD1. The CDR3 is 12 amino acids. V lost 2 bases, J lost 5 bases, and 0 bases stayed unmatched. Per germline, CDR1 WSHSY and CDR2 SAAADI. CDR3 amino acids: CASSETGDEQYF. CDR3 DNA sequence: TGCGCCAGCAGTGAGACAGGGGACGAGCAGTACTTC.

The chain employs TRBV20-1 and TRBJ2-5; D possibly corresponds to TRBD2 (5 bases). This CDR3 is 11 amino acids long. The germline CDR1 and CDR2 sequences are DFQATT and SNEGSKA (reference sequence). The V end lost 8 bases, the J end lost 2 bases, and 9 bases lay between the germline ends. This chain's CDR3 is CSTDSQETQYF. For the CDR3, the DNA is TGCAGTACGGACTCACAAGAGACCCAGTACTTC.

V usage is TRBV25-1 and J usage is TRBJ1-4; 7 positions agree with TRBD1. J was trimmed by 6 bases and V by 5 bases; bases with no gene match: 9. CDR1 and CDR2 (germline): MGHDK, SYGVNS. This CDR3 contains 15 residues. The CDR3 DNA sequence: TGTGCCAGCAGTAAACAACAGGGGTCTGATGAAAAACTGTTTTTT. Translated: CASSKQQGSDEKLFF. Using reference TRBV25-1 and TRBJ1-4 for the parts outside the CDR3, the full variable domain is EADIYQTPRYLVIGTGKKITLECSQTMGHDKMYWYQQDPGMELHLIHYSYGVNSTEKGDLSSESTVSRIRTEHFPLTLESARPSHTSQYLCASSKQQGSDEKLFFGSGTQLSVL.

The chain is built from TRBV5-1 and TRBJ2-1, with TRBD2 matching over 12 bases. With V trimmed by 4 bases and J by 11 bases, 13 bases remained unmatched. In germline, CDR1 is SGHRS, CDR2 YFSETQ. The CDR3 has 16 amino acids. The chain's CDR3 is CASSTAASLAGGKQFF. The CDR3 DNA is TGCGCCAGCAGCACGGCAGCATCGCTAGCGGGGGGGAAGCAGTTCTTC.

CDR3 protein: CASILAGIIDTQYF. In nucleotides, the CDR3 is TGCGCCAGCATCCTAGCGGGAATCATAGATACGCAGTATTTT. The rearrangement uses TRBV10-2 and TRBJ2-3; 9 bases align to TRBD2. The CDR3 extends over 14 amino acids. Germline-derived CDR1 and CDR2 are WSHSY and SAAADI. V lost 7 bases to trimming and J lost 5 bases; unmatched junction nucleotides: 7.

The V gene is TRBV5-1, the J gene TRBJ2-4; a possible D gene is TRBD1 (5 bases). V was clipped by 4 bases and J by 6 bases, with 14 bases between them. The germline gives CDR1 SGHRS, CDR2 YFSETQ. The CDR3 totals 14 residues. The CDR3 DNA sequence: TGCGCCAGCAGCCCCGACGGTAGGGGAAACATTCAGTACTTC. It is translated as CASSPDGRGNIQYF.

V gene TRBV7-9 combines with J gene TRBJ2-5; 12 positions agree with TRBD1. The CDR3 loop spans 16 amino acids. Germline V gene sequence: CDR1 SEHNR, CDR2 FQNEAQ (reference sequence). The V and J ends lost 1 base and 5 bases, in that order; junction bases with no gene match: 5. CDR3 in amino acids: CASSLGLGQGAETQYF. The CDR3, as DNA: TGTGCCAGCAGCTTAGGTTTGGGACAGGGGGCTGAGACCCAGTACTTC.

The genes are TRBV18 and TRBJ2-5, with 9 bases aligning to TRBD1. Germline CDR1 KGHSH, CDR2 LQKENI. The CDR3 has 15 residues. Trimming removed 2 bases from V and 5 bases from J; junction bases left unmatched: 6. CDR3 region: CASSPSTGGAETQYF. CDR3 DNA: TGTGCCAGCTCACCATCAACAGGGGGCGCGGAGACCCAGTACTTC.